This T cell receptor beta chain is drawn from a study of shared clonotypes between healthy human individuals. Study results and caveats: Relative to clonotypes present in all four donors, those not shared had lower generation probabilities. For naive CD4 cells, approximately 5% of clonotypes were shared across a handful of donors.

Concerning this clone itself: What it binds is unknown.

Memory CD4+ cells were the fraction left after CD45RA+ naive selection. Per the original data handling: Owing to the provision of junction-only sequences devoid of quality scores by immunoSEQ, filtering differed. Profiled with immunoSEQ multiplex PCR; TCRdb holds only in-frame clones, not every one. V and J calls and clone size follow that table, whereas D and trimming were derived from the DNA. Of about 1.5 million clones in the sample, 95% to 99% are singletons; the top ten hold less than 0.55%. The V gene lost 0 bases and the J gene lost 1 base, with 3 bases spanning the gap. Germline V gene sequence: CDR1 ENHRY, CDR2 SYGVKD. The CDR3 is 13 amino acids.

Sequencing input: naive CD4+ T cells sorted from blood. Subset of the sample: CD45RA+ positively selected. The V and J genes are TRBV10-3 and TRBJ1-1; D ambiguous. The receptor's source is a young man in good health. The chain's CDR3 is CAISESANTEAFF. In nucleotides, the CDR3 is TGTGCCATCAGTGAGTCGGCGAACACTGAAGCTTTCTTT.